This T cell receptor beta chain is from a study of T cell repertoires in cytomegalovirus infection. The wider study: The study used recently identified HLA-C-restricted and well-studied HLA-B-restricted CMV epitopes. Evidence of both CMV infection and a matching HLA type came from public TCR beta signatures.

V was cut by 4 bases and J by 2 bases, with 18 bases left in between. CDR3 length: 17 amino acids. Looked up from germline, CDR1 is SNHLY and CDR2 is FYNNEI. Study-level results: Cumulative frequency (of public TCR beta family members) identified carriers of CMV plus the relevant HLA.

This clonotype was seen only once. The antigen remains unidentified. TCRdb re-derived calls from the reads in MiXCR, one entry per CDR3 protein. Of fewer than 1,000,000 distinct CDR3 sequences in the sample, roughly 30% were seen once. The TCR was taken from a human donor in good health (CMV status not recorded). Some clones in this sample may be carry-over from other donors' samples. The sequencing here drew on cultured CD8+ T cells from PBMCs, taken from culture after CMV antigen stimulation. This chain joins TRBV2 and TRBJ2-1, with D perhaps being TRBD1 or TRBD2 (5 bases each). CDR3 sequence: CASSVSGTMITYNEQFF. CDR3 DNA: TGTGCCAGCAGTGTTTCCGGGACCATGATAACCTACAATGAGCAGTTCTTC.